These 22 T cell receptor beta chains were sequenced from one sample in a study of cytomegalovirus exposure and HLA in healthy donors. Sequencing was performed with immunoSEQ multiplex PCR; in TCRdb, only in-frame clones are kept and a portion is missing. The sample has around 150,000 clones, 84% seen once. Sequenced input: PBMCs. Source of these receptors: a man aged 25-40 years in good health and CMV-seropositive.

V usage is TRBV15 and J usage is TRBJ1-2; TRBD1 matches 7 bases. CDR1 LNHNV and CDR2 YYDKDF come from the germline V gene (reference sequence). V dropped 2 bases and J dropped 6; count of bases not matched to a gene: 15. The CDR3 covers 17 residues. The CDR3 reads CATSRKIQGTRLNGYTF. CDR3 nucleotide sequence: TGTGCCACCAGCAGAAAAATACAGGGGACAAGGTTGAATGGCTACACCTTC.

This chain joins TRBV2 and TRBJ2-1; 9 nucleotides align to TRBD2. The germline CDR1 and CDR2 sequences are SNHLY and FYNNEI. There are 15 residues in the CDR3. With V trimmed by 4 bases and J by 6 bases, 7 bases remained unmatched. The CDR3 DNA is TGTGCCAGCAGTGCTTCTAGCGGGACCGGCAATGAGCAGTTCTTC. It specifies CASSASSGTGNEQFF.

The chain employs TRBV6-5 and TRBJ2-3; 9 nucleotides match TRBD1. Looked up from germline, CDR1 is MNHEY and CDR2 is SVGAGI. V was clipped by 2 bases and J by 7 bases; unmatched bases: 4. The CDR3 consists of 14 residues. CDR3 amino acids: CASSYGQGPYTQYF. DNA of the CDR3: TGTGCCAGCAGTTACGGACAGGGGCCGTATACGCAGTATTTT.

This clone was found once. This chain joins TRBV4-1 and TRBJ2-7; 8 bases are a match to TRBD1. CDR1 and CDR2 from the germline V gene are MGHRA and YSYEKL. V gave up 1 base and J gave up 5 bases; unmatched junction bases: 7. The CDR3 covers 15 residues. The CDR3 is CASSQVLDRGNEQYF. CDR3 in DNA: TGCGCCAGCAGCCAAGTTTTAGACAGGGGCAACGAGCAGTACTTC.

This chain uses TRBV6-1 with TRBJ2-3; the match to TRBD1 covers 8 bases. Germline CDR1 is MNHNS and CDR2 is SASEGT. V lost 11 bases to trimming and J lost 5 bases; unmatched junction nucleotides: 9. This CDR3 spans 13 amino acids. CDR3 nucleotides: TGTGCCGGGTTGGACAGGGCGGGAGATACGCAGTATTTT. Translated, it gives CAGLDRAGDTQYF.

The rearrangement joins TRBV6-5 to TRBJ2-1; the match to TRBD2 covers 7 bases. J lost 5 bases, V lost 5 bases, and 6 bases had no gene match. This CDR3 has 14 amino acids. CDR1 and CDR2 from the germline V gene are MNHEY and SVGAGI. The CDR3 DNA is TGTGCCAGCAGTAGAACCGGGACTAACAATGAGCAGTTCTTC. Protein product: CASSRTGTNNEQFF.

This clone was seen only a few times. This sequence joins TRBV9 and TRBJ1-1; D uncertain. With 2 bases removed from V and 1 base from J, the gap between germline ends came to 9 bases. The CDR3 runs 14 residues. Per germline, CDR1 SGDLS and CDR2 YYNGEE. DNA for the CDR3: TGTGCCAGCAGCGTCCTGCCAGGGAACACTGAAGCTTTCTTT. Translation gives CASSVLPGNTEAFF.

The chain has TRBV29-1 and TRBJ1-1; D call uncertain. The V and J ends lost 6 bases and 3 bases respectively, with 14 bases between them. CDR3 size: 13 residues. Germline assignment: CDR1 SQVTM and CDR2 ANQGSEA. The CDR3 spells CSVQGSGDTEAFF. The CDR3 DNA is TGCAGCGTGCAAGGGTCCGGGGACACTGAAGCTTTCTTT.

The V gene is TRBV5-4, the J gene TRBJ2-5, with D perhaps matching TRBD1 (5 bases). V was trimmed by 1 base and J by 1 base, leaving 8 bases between them. The CDR3 is 14 amino acids. Germline V lookup: CDR1 SGHNT, CDR2 YYREEE (reference sequence). CDR3 residues: CASSLTQGQETQYF. The CDR3 DNA follows: TGTGCCAGCAGCTTGACGCAGGGCCAAGAGACCCAGTACTTC. The whole variable domain, remainder taken from reference TRBV5-4 and TRBJ2-5, is ETGVTQSPTHLIKTRGQQVTLRCSSQSGHNTVSWYQQALGQGPQFIFQYYREEENGRGNFPPRFSGLQFPNYSSELNVNALELDDSALYLCASSLTQGQETQYFGPGTRLLVL.

This clone showed up just once. CDR3 protein: CASSSRDRGPYEQYF. In DNA, the CDR3 is TGTGCCAGCAGCTCCCGGGACAGGGGGCCCTACGAGCAGTACTTC. The chain combines TRBV5-6 with TRBJ2-7; 12 bases fit TRBD1. V dropped 3 bases and J dropped 2; count of bases not matched to a gene: 3. The V gene's germline CDR1 is SGHDT and CDR2 YYEEEE. This CDR3 contains 15 residues.

The chain links TRBV9 to TRBJ2-3; 12 bases map to TRBD2. Germline V gene lookup returns CDR1 SGDLS and CDR2 YYNGEE. This CDR3 has 15 amino acids. V shed 9 bases and J 2 bases; nucleotides not matched to a gene: 7. CDR3 protein: CATSASGRDTDTQYF. For the CDR3, the DNA is TGTGCCACCTCGGCTAGCGGGAGGGACACAGATACGCAGTATTTT.

A few counts support this clone. V usage is TRBV28 and J usage is TRBJ1-5, with TRBD1 as a possible D gene (5 bases). Germline V CDR1 and CDR2: MDHEN, SYDVKM. Trimming cost V 2 bases and J 5 bases, with 16 bases left between them. The CDR3 has 16 amino acids. CDR3 DNA sequence: TGTGCCAGCAGTTTAGTTGTGACAGAACTTGATCAGCCCCAGCATTTT. Protein: CASSLVVTELDQPQHF. Filled out from reference TRBV28 and TRBJ1-5, the complete variable domain reads DVKVTQSSRYLVKRTGEKVFLECVQDMDHENMFWYRQDPGLGLRLIYFSYDVKMKEKGDIPEGYSVSREKKERFSLILESASTNQTSMYLCASSLVVTELDQPQHFGDGTRLSIL.

The CDR3 is CASSPTDSSGNTIYF. CDR3 DNA sequence: TGTGCCAGCTCACCAACGGACAGCTCTGGAAACACCATATATTTT. This chain connects TRBV18 to TRBJ1-3; tentatively, D is TRBD1 (6 bases). V was pared by 2 bases and J by 0 bases, with 8 bases between. Germline assignment: CDR1 KGHSH and CDR2 LQKENI. The CDR3 is 15 amino acids.

The gene calls are TRBV4-1 and TRBJ2-7; D remains ambiguous. The CDR3 is made up of 14 amino acids. The V end lost 1 base, the J end lost 3 bases, and 10 bases lay between the germline ends. Looked up from germline, CDR1 is MGHRA and CDR2 is YSYEKL. In DNA form, the CDR3 reads TGCGCCAGCAGCCAAGCACTGAACAGCTACGAGCAGTACTTC. It encodes CASSQALNSYEQYF.

This clone was counted a few times. The rearrangement links TRBV6-5 to TRBJ2-7; possible D gene TRBD1, 6 bases. Trimming pared 4 bases from V and 1 base from J, leaving 11 bases between. The CDR3 is 14 amino acids. The germline CDR1 and CDR2 sequences are MNHEY and SVGAGI. CDR3 sequence (DNA): TGTGCCAGCAGTTCCGACAGGATGTCCTACGAGCAGTACTTC. Translating gives CASSSDRMSYEQYF.

The rearrangement joins TRBV15 to TRBJ1-1, with no clear D. Deletions cut 0 bases from V and 5 bases from J, with 10 bases between. This CDR3 has 14 residues. Germline V CDR1 and CDR2: LNHNV, YYDKDF (reference sequence). The CDR3 nucleotides read TGTGCCACCAGCAGAGATTGGGTCGGGACTGAAGCTTTCTTT. It encodes CATSRDWVGTEAFF.

The V call is TRBV30, the J call TRBJ2-7; tentatively, D is TRBD2 (6 bases). V lost 5 bases and J lost 0, with 11 bases in between. CDR3 length: 13 amino acids. The germline gives CDR1 GTSNPN, CDR2 SVGIG (reference sequence). Here the CDR3 DNA reads TGTGCCTGGGGGCTCGGGAGCTCCTACGAGCAGTACTTC. Protein sequence: CAWGLGSSYEQYF. Full variable domain (remainder filled in from reference TRBV30 and TRBJ2-7): SQTIHQWPATLVQPVGSPLSLECTVEGTSNPNLYWYRQAAGRGLQLLFYSVGIGQISSEVPQNLSASRPQDRQFILSSKKLLLSDSGFYLCAWGLGSSYEQYFGPGTRLTVT.

The chain joins TRBV2 to TRBJ2-2; the match to TRBD2 covers 10 bases. With 5 bases clipped from V and 2 bases from J, the junction kept 11 bases outside the gene matches. Germline lookup yields CDR1 SNHLY and CDR2 FYNNEI. This CDR3 has 18 residues. The CDR3 region is CASSFSTSGAINTGELFF. Here the CDR3 DNA reads TGTGCCAGCAGTTTTTCCACTAGCGGGGCTATAAACACCGGGGAGCTGTTTTTT.

The gene calls are TRBV28 and TRBJ2-7; a weak D match, TRBD1 (6 bases). Germline V gives CDR1 MDHEN, CDR2 SYDVKM. This CDR3 contains 12 residues. Trimming removed 6 bases from V and 3 bases from J, with 9 bases in between. The DNA for the CDR3 is TGTGCCAGCAGCAGGACAGACTACGAGCAGTACTTC. Amino acids: CASSRTDYEQYF.

The gene calls are TRBV7-9 and TRBJ2-7; D not resolved. Trimming stripped 0 bases from V and 2 bases from J, with 11 bases between. CDR3 length: 15 residues. The germline V gene has CDR1 SEHNR and CDR2 FQNEAQ (reference sequence). The CDR3 DNA reads as TGTGCCAGCAGCTTAGCGCTGGGCCGAGCCTACGAGCAGTACTTC. As protein: CASSLALGRAYEQYF.

V gene TRBV4-1 combines with J gene TRBJ1-2; no firm D call. There are 15 residues in the CDR3. CDR1 is MGHRA and CDR2 is YSYEKL in the germline V gene. V was cut by 0 bases and J by 4 bases, with 12 bases left in between. Written as DNA, the CDR3 is TGCGCCAGCAGCCAAGAATTCGGGAATATCTATGGCTACACCTTC. Translating gives CASSQEFGNIYGYTF.

The CDR3 region is CASSESAGQITSPGFF. The CDR3 DNA is TGCGCCAGCAGTGAGAGCGCGGGGCAGATAACCTCACCGGGTTTCTTT. The chain recombines TRBV10-2 with TRBJ1-1; maybe TRBD1 (5 bases). The length of the CDR3 is 16 residues. Germline loops: CDR1 WSHSY, CDR2 SAAADI. V was shortened by 2 bases and J by 13 bases, with 26 bases between the two germline ends.